Listed here are 22 T cell receptor beta chains from one sample, sequenced in a study of T-cell reconstitution after alpha-beta-depleted transplantation in children. A library of TCRbeta sequences, prepared with unique molecular identifiers, was generated. TCRdb redid the calling of the PCR reads with MiXCR, one entry per CDR3 protein. The sample lists hundreds of thousands of distinct CDR3 sequences; roughly 13% were seen once. The material was PBMCs, mostly from graft donor cells, obtained 360 days after TCRalphabeta/CD19-depleted stem cell transplant. The receptors were gathered from a male patient under 18 who had a stem cell transplant for acute myeloid leukemia, so the T cells may come from the graft donor.

The chain is built from TRBV28 and TRBJ1-5, with D possibly matching TRBD1 (6 bases). The germline gives CDR1 MDHEN, CDR2 SYDVKM. This CDR3 is 18 amino acids long. V lost 3 bases, J lost 0 bases, and 18 bases lay in between. The CDR3, as DNA: TGTGCCAGCAGTTTCGCTCCTCAGGGGCATTATAGCAATCAGCCCCAGCATTTT. Its translation is CASSFAPQGHYSNQPQHF.

The rearrangement joins TRBV20-1 to TRBJ2-7; either TRBD1 or TRBD2 may supply D (5 bases each). The CDR3 is 15 amino acids. Trimming shortened V by 3 bases and J by 0 bases, and 15 bases separated the two germline ends. Germline V CDR1 and CDR2: DFQATT, SNEGSKA (reference sequence). CDR3 loop: CSARPVGDPSYEQYF. DNA of the CDR3: TGCAGTGCTAGGCCTGTAGGGGACCCCTCCTACGAGCAGTACTTC.

The chain carries TRBV5-6 and TRBJ2-1; 12 positions agree with TRBD2. Per the germline V gene, CDR1 is SGHDT and CDR2 is YYEEEE. The J segment lost 7 bases and the V segment lost 4 bases, leaving 6 bases of the junction unmatched. There are 15 residues in the CDR3. This chain's CDR3 is CASSTGLAGSNEQFF. CDR3 DNA: TGTGCCAGCAGCACCGGACTAGCGGGATCGAATGAGCAGTTCTTC.

This clonotype was detected many times. The rearrangement joins TRBV5-1 to TRBJ2-7; the match to TRBD2 covers 11 bases. V lost 4 bases, J lost 1 base, and 10 bases stayed unmatched. Looked up from germline, CDR1 is SGHRS and CDR2 is YFSETQ. This CDR3 comprises 17 residues. The DNA of the CDR3 is TGCGCCAGCAGCAAATATAGCGGGAGGGCCGGATCCTACGAGCAGTACTTC. Its translation: CASSKYSGRAGSYEQYF.

This clonotype was counted only a few times. The gene calls are TRBV28 and TRBJ2-5, with TRBD1 as a possible D gene (6 bases). Germline V lookup: CDR1 MDHEN, CDR2 SYDVKM. Trimming pared 4 bases from V and 5 bases from J, leaving 11 bases between. This CDR3 has 13 residues. CDR3 DNA: TGTGCCAGCAGTTCCGGGACACCCGAGACCCAGTACTTC. This codes for CASSSGTPETQYF.

This clonotype turned up a few times. The chain has TRBV12-3 or TRBV12-4 and TRBJ2-5; 8 bases agree with TRBD2. Germline trimming cut 2 bases from V and 2 bases from J; bases unmatched to any gene: 10. CDR3 size: 17 residues. CDR3 loop: CASSLRWASGLQETQYF. The CDR3 coding sequence is TGTGCCAGCAGTTTACGCTGGGCTAGCGGGTTACAAGAGACCCAGTACTTC.

The chain links TRBV7-9 to TRBJ2-2; TRBD2 might be the D (6 bases). V dropped 6 bases and J dropped 0 bases, with 11 bases sitting between them. The CDR3 runs to 15 residues. Germline V gene sequence: CDR1 SEHNR, CDR2 FQNEAQ (reference sequence). Here the CDR3 reads CASRGRDSNTGELFF. CDR3 sequence (DNA): TGTGCCAGCAGGGGAAGGGACTCGAACACCGGGGAGCTGTTTTTT. Using reference TRBV7-9 and TRBJ2-2 for the parts outside the CDR3, the full variable domain is DTGVSQNPRHKITKRGQNVTFRCDPISEHNRLYWYRQTLGQGPEFLTYFQNEAQLEKSRLLSDRFSAERPKGSFSTLEIQRTEQGDSAMYLCASRGRDSNTGELFFGEGSRLTVL.

At least ten counts were recorded for this clonotype. The V gene is TRBV29-1, the J gene TRBJ2-1, with D unresolved. CDR1 SQVTM and CDR2 ANQGSEA come from the germline V gene. The CDR3 contains 17 residues. V lost 1 base to trimming and J lost 1 base, with 17 bases between them. CDR3: CSVEGSKAVGSYNEQFF. Here the CDR3 DNA reads TGCAGCGTTGAAGGGTCTAAGGCCGTGGGGTCCTACAATGAGCAGTTCTTC.

The V gene is TRBV28, the J gene TRBJ2-3; D not certain. This CDR3 spans 16 amino acids. The V gene lost 1 base and the J gene lost 8 bases, with 19 bases spanning the gap. The germline gives CDR1 MDHEN, CDR2 SYDVKM. CDR3 in DNA: TGTGCCAGCAGTTTATCCGTGGGTCAACTAACGGGTACGCAGTATTTT. It specifies CASSLSVGQLTGTQYF.

The chain recombines TRBV4-2 with TRBJ2-1, with 16 bases fitting TRBD2. V trimming: 4 bases; J trimming: 6 bases; junction bases outside the gene matches: 6. This CDR3 is built from 17 residues. The germline V gene encodes CDR1 LGHNA and CDR2 YNFKEQ. CDR3 sequence: CASSPGLAGGRGNEQFF. DNA of the CDR3: TGTGCCAGCAGCCCGGGACTAGCGGGAGGGAGGGGCAATGAGCAGTTCTTC.

The J gene is TRBJ2-7, the V gene TRBV5-1; D might be TRBD1 (6 bases). CDR1 is SGHRS and CDR2 is YFSETQ in the germline V gene. This CDR3 spans 13 amino acids. The V end was cut by 2 bases, the J end by 6 bases, with 12 bases between. The CDR3 sequence is CASSFRDMGEQYF. The CDR3 nucleotides are TGCGCCAGCAGCTTCCGGGACATGGGCGAGCAGTACTTC.

This clonotype appeared many times. The rearrangement joins TRBV6-2 or TRBV6-3 to TRBJ2-1, with 11 positions matching TRBD2. The length of the CDR3 is 16 residues. The V gene end was trimmed by 6 bases and the J gene end by 9 bases; junction bases not matched to a gene: 13. Germline CDR1 reads MNHEY; CDR2 reads SVGEGT. The CDR3 protein is CASSRITSGSVGEQFF. DNA of the CDR3: TGTGCCAGCAGCCGTATAACTAGCGGGAGTGTTGGTGAGCAGTTCTTC.

The chain recombines TRBV15 with TRBJ2-7; D gene uncertain. The CDR3 is 15 residues long. Per germline, CDR1 LNHNV and CDR2 YYDKDF (reference sequence). V lost 0 bases, J lost 0 bases, and 9 bases lay in between. As DNA, the CDR3 is TGTGCCACCAGCAGAGACCAGCGTAACTCCTACGAGCAGTACTTC. It translates to CATSRDQRNSYEQYF.

This clonotype turned up a few times. The J gene is TRBJ2-2, the V gene TRBV19, with TRBD2 identical over 7 bases. This CDR3 has 14 amino acids. V shed 6 bases and J 2 bases; nucleotides not matched to a gene: 3. In germline, CDR1 is LNHDA, CDR2 SQIVND (reference sequence). The CDR3 here is CASRPAGNTGELFF. CDR3 DNA: TGTGCCAGTAGGCCAGCGGGAAACACCGGGGAGCTGTTTTTT. Full variable domain (remainder filled in from reference TRBV19 and TRBJ2-2): DGGITQSPKYLFRKEGQNVTLSCEQNLNHDAMYWYRQDPGQGLRLIYYSQIVNDFQKGDIAEGYSVSREKKESFPLTVTSAQKNPTAFYLCASRPAGNTGELFFGEGSRLTVL.

The CDR3 reads CASSFSGYTGELFF. In nucleotides, the CDR3 is TGTGCCAGCAGTTTTTCAGGGTACACCGGGGAGCTGTTTTTT. The chain is built from TRBV27 and TRBJ2-2, with a tentative D call TRBD1 (5 bases). The ends were cut back, 3 bases at V and 3 bases at J, with 8 bases in the middle. This CDR3 has 14 residues. CDR1 and CDR2 (germline): MNHEY, SMNVEV (reference sequence).

The genes are TRBV12-3 or TRBV12-4 and TRBJ2-7, with 7 bases matching TRBD2. V shed 0 bases and J 7 bases; nucleotides not matched to a gene: 9. There are 15 residues in the CDR3. Here the CDR3 reads CASSLAGGMSREQYF. In nucleotides, the CDR3 is TGTGCCAGCAGTTTAGCGGGAGGGATGTCTCGGGAGCAGTACTTC.

This chain joins TRBV4-2 and TRBJ2-2, with TRBD2 matching over 14 bases. Germline V gives CDR1 LGHNA, CDR2 YNFKEQ. This CDR3 contains 17 residues. J lost 7 bases, V lost 3 bases, and 7 bases had no gene match. The CDR3 region is CASSHPGLAGGLGELFF. For the CDR3, the DNA is TGTGCCAGCAGCCATCCCGGACTAGCGGGAGGCCTCGGGGAGCTGTTTTTT.

V and J are TRBV5-1 and TRBJ2-7, with 10 nucleotides matching TRBD2. CDR1 is SGHRS, CDR2 YFSETQ, per germline. This CDR3 region has 19 residues. Unmatched junction bases numbered 23, after V lost 7 bases and J lost 4 bases. DNA of the CDR3: TGCGCCAGCTCCCGGCTCCTGGCTAGCGGGAGATCCCCCTCTTACGAGCAGTACTTC. This gives the protein CASSRLLASGRSPSYEQYF.

The chain carries TRBV7-2 and TRBJ2-3; the D gene could be TRBD1 or TRBD2 (5 bases each). The V end was cut by 1 base, the J end by 2 bases, with 13 bases between. The CDR3 is 16 residues long. Germline CDR1 is SGHTA and CDR2 is FQGNSA. The CDR3 sequence is CASSLVGPISTDTQYF. The DNA for the CDR3 is TGTGCCAGCAGCTTAGTGGGACCGATTTCCACAGATACGCAGTATTTT.

In its sample, this clonotype was seen a few times. V gene TRBV7-2 combines with J gene TRBJ2-5; D perhaps matches TRBD2 (6 bases). The CDR3 is 16 residues long. Germline V lookup: CDR1 SGHTA, CDR2 FQGNSA. Trimming shortened V by 4 bases and J by 3 bases, and 18 bases separated the two germline ends. CDR3 in DNA: TGTGCCAGCAGCTCTACCGTCCTAGCGTCGAAAGAGACCCAGTACTTC. It yields the protein CASSSTVLASKETQYF.

This clonotype was seen many times. This chain joins TRBV3-1 and TRBJ2-1, with D uncertain. This CDR3 is built from 11 residues. Germline lookup yields CDR1 LGHDT and CDR2 YNNKEL (reference sequence). The V and J ends lost 6 bases and 7 bases respectively, with 7 bases between them. CDR3 sequence: CASSAGNEQFF. The CDR3 region has the DNA TGTGCCAGCAGTGCCGGGAATGAGCAGTTCTTC.

This clonotype was seen a few times. V usage is TRBV18 and J usage is TRBJ2-7; D is unresolved. The germline V and J ends were trimmed by 3 bases and 0 bases, with 9 bases remaining between them. This CDR3 region has 14 residues. Germline-derived CDR1 and CDR2 are KGHSH and LQKENI. CDR3 DNA sequence: TGTGCCAGCTCACCCCTAAGCGCCTCCTACGAGCAGTACTTC. Protein sequence: CASSPLSASYEQYF.